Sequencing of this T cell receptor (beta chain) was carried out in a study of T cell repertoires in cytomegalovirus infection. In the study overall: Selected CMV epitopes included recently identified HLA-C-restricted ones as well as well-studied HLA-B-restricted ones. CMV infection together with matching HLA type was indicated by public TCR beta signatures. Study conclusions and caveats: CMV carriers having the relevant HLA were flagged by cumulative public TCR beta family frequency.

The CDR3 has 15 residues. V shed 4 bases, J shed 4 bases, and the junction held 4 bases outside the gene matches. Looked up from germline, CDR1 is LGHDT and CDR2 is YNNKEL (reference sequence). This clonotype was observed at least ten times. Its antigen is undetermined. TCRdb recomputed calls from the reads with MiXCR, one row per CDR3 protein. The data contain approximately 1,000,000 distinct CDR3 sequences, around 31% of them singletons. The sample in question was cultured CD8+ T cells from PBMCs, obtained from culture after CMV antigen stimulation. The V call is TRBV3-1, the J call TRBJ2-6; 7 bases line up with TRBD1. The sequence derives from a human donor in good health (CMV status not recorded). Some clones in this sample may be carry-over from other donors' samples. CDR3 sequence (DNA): TGTGCCAGCAGCCCCACAGGGGAAGGGGCCAACGTCCTGACTTTC. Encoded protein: CASSPTGEGANVLTF. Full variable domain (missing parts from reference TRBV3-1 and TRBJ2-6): DTAVSQTPKYLVTQMGNDKSIKCEQNLGHDTMYWYKQDSKKFLKIMFSYNNKELIINETVPNRFSPKSPDKAHLNLHINSLELGDSAVYFCASSPTGEGANVLTFGAGSRLTVL.